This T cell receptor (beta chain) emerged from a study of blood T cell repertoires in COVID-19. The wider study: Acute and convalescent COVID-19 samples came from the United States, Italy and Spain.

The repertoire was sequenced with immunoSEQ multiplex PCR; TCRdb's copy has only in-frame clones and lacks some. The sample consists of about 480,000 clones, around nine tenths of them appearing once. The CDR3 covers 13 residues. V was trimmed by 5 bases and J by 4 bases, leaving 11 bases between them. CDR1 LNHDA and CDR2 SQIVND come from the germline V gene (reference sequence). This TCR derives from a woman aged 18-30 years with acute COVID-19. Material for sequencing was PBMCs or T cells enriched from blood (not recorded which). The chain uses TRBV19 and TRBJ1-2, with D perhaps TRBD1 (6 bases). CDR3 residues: CASSAGTSYGYTF. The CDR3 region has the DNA TGTGCCAGTAGTGCCGGGACATCCTATGGCTACACCTTC.